This T cell receptor (beta chain) emerged from a study of T-cell memory formation after mild COVID-19 (dated by TCRdb to the early 2020s). Broadly, across the study: Most TCR sequence clusters were specific to one of the two donors. Longitudinal TCRalpha and TCRbeta repertoire sequencing tracked T-cell clones expanding and contracting after mild COVID-19 in a couple of donors. Two young, previously healthy adult volunteers made up the cohort, one male and one female.

This clonotype was counted between two and nine times. Its cognate antigen has yet to be identified. No much larger clone exists at a distance of one base, and base qualities are not known. Study-level results and caveats: Whether the second-wave clones peaking on day 37 were SARS-CoV-2 specific was not confirmed. Some responding clones were detected in pre-infection memory, which suggested that pre-existing cross-reactive memory T cells had joined the SARS-CoV-2 response. The study included only a couple of mild cases, and larger cohorts that include severe cases with pre-infection samples were judged to be necessary. Balanced CD4/CD8 phenotypes were observed for clones contracting from day 15 to 85, whereas a bias towards CD4+ was observed for a second wave of clones expanding from day 15 to 37. Contracting CD4+ clones were located mainly in the CM and EM memory subsets, whereas CD8+ clones were found to be enriched in EMRA.

The sample was run on an Illumina NovaSeq 6000. cDNA libraries for TCRalpha and TCRbeta were prepared by 5'RACE using constant-segment primers, with sample barcodes and unique molecular identifiers added. Trizol reagent was used to extract RNA from every sample. The libraries were amplified in two PCR steps, and the second step added a second sample barcode and Illumina TruSeq adapters. Libraries were sequenced on an Illumina NovaSeq with 2 x 150 bp paired-end reads. Under the source paper's analysis protocol: Demultiplexing of reads and collapsing into UMI-guided consensus sequences were performed with migec v1.2.7. With mixcr v2.1.11, UMI consensuses were aligned to TRA and TRB V and J templates and assembled into clonotypes. Expanded or contracted clonotypes were those called significant by both edgeR and NoisET, with noise models trained on biological replicates. For edgeR calls, a false discovery rate-adjusted p below 0.01 and a log2 fold-change threshold of 1 were applied. As an exploratory analysis of dynamics, max-normalized trajectories of the 1000 most abundant clonotypes were examined with PCA combined with hierarchical clustering. Each responding clone was given a CD4 or CD8 phenotype based on the CD4+ and CD8+ repertoires, which had been sequenced separately. In TCRdb, the public reads were trimmed at Q25 with fastp and aligned with MiXCR, with productive beta chains retained. One record per CDR3 amino acid sequence lists the most common genes and DNA. The V and J calls were determined by TCRdb, not by the authors. This sample holds 450,000 to 650,000 distinct CDR3 sequences; roughly 22% were observed only once. In total, the top ten clones hold around 13% of the sample.

Ficoll-Paque density gradient centrifugation was the method used to isolate PBMCs. From the cysteine up to the phenylalanine, the CDR3 has a length of 11 residues. Only the CDR3 DNA stays, 33 bases, in frame from base 1. Relative to germline, V is 6 bases shorter and J is 9 bases shorter, with 9 bases between their ends. Sequences LGHDT (CDR1) and YNNKEL (CDR2) are obtained from the germline V gene (reference sequence). The chain employs TRBV3-1 and TRBJ2-1; the D gene is perhaps TRBD1, on 6 matching bases. This receptor was taken from an adult woman who had mild COVID-19 (a few samples of this study predate the infection). The sample titles of this study are shuffled in the database, so cell type and time point are left out; the donor was told from shared clones. Material for sequencing was PBMCs or a T cell subset sorted from them (not recorded which). CDR3 region: CASSTGSEQFF. The nucleotides are TGTGCCAGCAGTACAGGGAGTGAGCAGTTCTTC.